The 23 T cell receptor beta chains listed next were all sequenced from one sample in a study of OX40 agonist ivuxolimab in advanced cancers. The repertoire was sequenced with immunoSEQ multiplex PCR; TCRdb's copy has only in-frame clones and lacks some. The table includes 43,000 or so clones, around nine tenths detected once. This specimen consisted of CD4+ or CD8+ T cells sorted from blood, obtained in a trial of the OX40 agonist ivuxolimab. The source of these receptors is an adult with an advanced solid tumor such as melanoma, head and neck, liver or kidney cancer.

V is TRBV28 and J is TRBJ2-7; 7 bases are shared with TRBD1. V lost 9 bases, J lost 3 bases, and 11 bases stayed unmatched. Germline assignment: CDR1 MDHEN and CDR2 SYDVKM. The CDR3 is 14 residues long. The CDR3 sequence: CASNRQGKDYEQYF. CDR3 coding DNA: TGTGCCAGTAACAGACAGGGAAAAGACTACGAGCAGTACTTC. The full variable domain, with the rest looked up from reference TRBV28 and TRBJ2-7, is DVKVTQSSRYLVKRTGEKVFLECVQDMDHENMFWYRQDPGLGLRLIYFSYDVKMKEKGDIPEGYSVSREKKERFSLILESASTNQTSMYLCASNRQGKDYEQYFGPGTRLTVT.

Here the CDR3 DNA reads TGTGCCAGCAGCAGGAGACAGGGAGGTCCCTACGAGCAGTACTTC. It specifies CASSRRQGGPYEQYF. The chain is built from TRBV5-6 and TRBJ2-7; D might be TRBD1 (7 bases). Germline V lookup: CDR1 SGHDT, CDR2 YYEEEE. This CDR3 has 15 residues. V dropped 4 bases and J dropped 2 bases, with 16 bases sitting between them.

The V gene is TRBV9, the J gene TRBJ2-5; D call uncertain. V was cut by 3 bases and J by 3 bases, with 6 bases left in between. The V gene's germline CDR1 is SGDLS and CDR2 YYNGEE. The CDR3 runs 12 residues. The CDR3, as DNA: TGTGCCAGCAGCGCTCAGGAAGAGACCCAGTACTTC. Its protein product is CASSAQEETQYF.

In this sample, this clone turned up once. This chain joins TRBV5-1 and TRBJ2-1; 7 bases map to TRBD2. The CDR3 totals 16 residues. V lost 4 bases to trimming and J lost 4 bases; unmatched junction nucleotides: 11. CDR1 and CDR2 from the germline V gene are SGHRS and YFSETQ. The CDR3 sequence is CASSPKTSWDYNEQFF. Written as DNA, the CDR3 is TGCGCCAGCAGCCCTAAGACTAGCTGGGATTACAATGAGCAGTTCTTC.

The rearrangement links TRBV29-1 to TRBJ2-1, with TRBD2 matching 9 bases. V shed 4 bases, J shed 3 bases, and the junction held 7 bases outside the gene matches. Germline V gene lookup returns CDR1 SQVTM and CDR2 ANQGSEA. The CDR3 is 15 amino acids. The CDR3 sequence: CSVAQIAGVYNEQFF. The CDR3 region has the DNA TGCAGCGTTGCCCAGATAGCGGGAGTCTACAATGAGCAGTTCTTC.

The rearrangement links TRBV18 to TRBJ2-7; D perhaps matches TRBD2 (5 bases). The CDR3 contains 14 residues. V lost 0 bases and J lost 1, with 7 bases in between. The germline gives CDR1 KGHSH, CDR2 LQKENI. Here the CDR3 DNA reads TGTGCCAGCTCACCACCAGGACTTTCCTACGAGCAGTACTTC. It yields the protein CASSPPGLSYEQYF. The variable domain in full, with the rest retrieved from reference TRBV18 and TRBJ2-7, is NAGVMQNPRHLVRRRGQEARLRCSPMKGHSHVYWYRQLPEEGLKFMVYLQKENIIDESGMPKERFSAEFPKEGPSILRIQQVVRGDSAAYFCASSPPGLSYEQYFGPGTRLTVT.

The chain joins TRBV19 to TRBJ1-6; TRBD1 aligns across 9 bases. The CDR3 runs to 17 residues. Germline V gene data show CDR1 as LNHDA and CDR2 as SQIVND (reference sequence). Trimming removed 4 bases from V and 7 bases from J; junction bases left unmatched: 11. The CDR3 bases are TGTGCCAGTAGTACCATCGACAGGGGGACGATCAATTCACCCCTCCACTTT. This translates into CASSTIDRGTINSPLHF.

Concerning this clone: Within the sample, other DNA sequences also encode this same CDR3. The J gene is TRBJ2-7, the V gene TRBV9; possibly TRBD2 for D (5 bases). Germline CDR1 SGDLS, CDR2 YYNGEE. CDR3 length: 14 residues. V lost 0 bases to trimming and J lost 2 bases, with 9 bases between them. CDR3 residues: CASSVAGSTYEQYF. CDR3 DNA sequence: TGTGCCAGCAGCGTAGCGGGGAGTACCTACGAGCAGTACTTC. The full variable domain, in which reference TRBV9 and TRBJ2-7 provide the parts outside the CDR3, is DSGVTQTPKHLITATGQRVTLRCSPRSGDLSVYWYQQSLDQGLQFLIQYYNGEERAKGNILERFSAQQFPDLHSELNLSSLELGDSALYFCASSVAGSTYEQYFGPGTRLTVT.

J is TRBJ2-1 and V is TRBV9; the match to TRBD2 covers 8 bases. V was clipped by 3 bases and J by 5 bases; unmatched bases: 7. This CDR3 is built from 15 residues. Germline V lookup: CDR1 SGDLS, CDR2 YYNGEE. The CDR3 bases are TGTGCCAGCAGCGCCCGGGTAGCGGGACACAATGAGCAGTTCTTC. Amino acid sequence: CASSARVAGHNEQFF.

This chain links TRBV7-2 with TRBJ2-1, with TRBD1 matching 8 bases. CDR1 is SGHTA, CDR2 FQGNSA, per germline. The length of the CDR3 is 14 residues. Trimming at V came to 4 bases and at J to 9 bases, leaving 8 bases not matched to a gene. Here the CDR3 DNA reads TGTGCCAGCAGCTCGACAGGGGTTAGAGGTGAGCAGTTCTTC. Protein product: CASSSTGVRGEQFF.

V usage is TRBV30 and J usage is TRBJ2-7, with D unclear. This CDR3 is built from 12 residues. Germline V gives CDR1 GTSNPN, CDR2 SVGIG (reference sequence). Trimming took off 1 base at V and 0 bases at J, with 4 bases between the two ends. Here the CDR3 DNA reads TGTGCCTGGAGTGCTACCTCCTACGAGCAGTACTTC. This translates into CAWSATSYEQYF.

The table lists this clone with a count of one. The chain combines TRBV7-8 with TRBJ1-2; D gene unclear. CDR1 is SGHVS and CDR2 is FQNEAQ in the germline V gene. This CDR3 is 14 amino acids long. Trimming removed 2 bases at V and 7 bases at J, with 14 bases between. Written as DNA, the CDR3 is TGTGCCAGCAGCTTAAGTACCAGCTCATTTGGCTACACCTTC. It translates to CASSLSTSSFGYTF.

J is TRBJ1-4 and V is TRBV5-8, with a tentative D call TRBD1 (6 bases). CDR1 and CDR2 (germline): SGHTS, YDEGEE. There are 16 residues in the CDR3. Trimming took 1 base from V and 5 from J, leaving 15 bases between them. The DNA for the CDR3 is TGTGCCAGCAGCTTGAACACAGGGAGCTCAAATGAAAAACTGTTTTTT. It encodes CASSLNTGSSNEKLFF.

The genes are TRBV7-6 and TRBJ2-6; perhaps TRBD2 as D (6 bases). Between the trimmed V and J ends, which lost 5 bases and 0 bases, there was a span of 14 bases. This CDR3 has 17 residues. Germline V CDR1 and CDR2: SGHVS, FNYEAQ. DNA of the CDR3: TGTGCCAGCAGCAAAGAGGAGGGGAGCTCTGGGGCCAACGTCCTGACTTTC. It specifies CASSKEEGSSGANVLTF.

The genes are TRBV9 and TRBJ2-1, with TRBD1 matching over 8 bases. V shed 0 bases, J shed 5 bases, and the junction held 4 bases outside the gene matches. The germline gives CDR1 SGDLS, CDR2 YYNGEE. The CDR3 totals 15 residues. The CDR3 DNA reads TGTGCCAGCAGCGTAGCTACAGGGGGAAACAATGAGCAGTTCTTC. As protein: CASSVATGGNNEQFF.

The rearrangement links TRBV4-2 to TRBJ1-5, with no clear D. Trimming removed 1 base at V and 4 bases at J, with 11 bases between. Germline V gene data show CDR1 as LGHNA and CDR2 as YNFKEQ. This CDR3 is 15 amino acids long. CDR3 in amino acids: CASSQGTVGNQPQHF. The CDR3 bases are TGTGCCAGCAGCCAAGGGACGGTGGGTAATCAGCCCCAGCATTTT.

CDR3 loop: CASSTRTSEAGELFF. CDR3 nucleotide sequence: TGCGCCAGCAGCACGCGGACTAGCGAAGCCGGGGAGCTGTTTTTT. The chain couples TRBV5-1 to TRBJ2-2, with 9 nucleotides matching TRBD2. CDR3 length equals 15 residues. Germline CDR1 reads SGHRS; CDR2 reads YFSETQ. The trim removed 4 bases at V and 6 bases at J, leaving 7 bases unmatched.

This chain joins TRBV7-3 and TRBJ2-1; 14 bases are a match to TRBD2. The CDR3 is 20 residues long. CDR1 and CDR2 from the germline V gene are SGHTA and FQGTGA. With 4 bases clipped from V and 5 bases from J, the junction kept 16 bases outside the gene matches. The CDR3 is CASSSFPGLAGVSTHNEQFF. CDR3 sequence (DNA): TGTGCCAGCAGCTCCTTTCCGGGACTAGCGGGAGTATCTACCCACAATGAGCAGTTCTTC.

The rearrangement links TRBV14 to TRBJ2-7, with 12 bases matching TRBD2. Looked up from germline, CDR1 is SGHDN and CDR2 is FVKESK. The V gene end was trimmed by 5 bases and the J gene end by 9 bases; junction bases not matched to a gene: 8. The CDR3 is made up of 14 amino acids. The CDR3 sequence is CASSKTSGSPVQYF. CDR3 DNA: TGTGCCAGCAGCAAGACTAGCGGGAGCCCTGTGCAGTACTTC. The full variable domain, completed using reference TRBV14 and TRBJ2-7, is EAGVTQFPSHSVIEKGQTVTLRCDPISGHDNLYWYRRVMGKEIKFLLHFVKESKQDESGMPNNRFLAERTGGTYSTLKVQPAELEDSGVYFCASSKTSGSPVQYFGPGTRLTVT.

The chain combines TRBV9 with TRBJ1-2, with a possible D match to TRBD1 (5 bases). There are 14 residues in the CDR3. V gave up 4 bases and J gave up 0 bases, with 10 bases separating them. CDR1 SGDLS and CDR2 YYNGEE come from the germline V gene. In DNA form, the CDR3 reads TGTGCCAGCAGCCCACTAGGGGCTAACTATGGCTACACCTTC. It codes for CASSPLGANYGYTF.

The chain uses TRBV7-8 and TRBJ2-1; 10 nucleotides agree with TRBD2. Unmatched junction bases numbered 8, after V lost 5 bases and J lost 4 bases. In germline, CDR1 is SGHVS, CDR2 FQNEAQ. The CDR3 is made up of 16 amino acids. CDR3 DNA: TGTGCCAGCAGCCAACAAGGACTAGCGGTTTACAATGAGCAGTTCTTC. Its protein product is CASSQQGLAVYNEQFF.

The chain joins TRBV11-3 to TRBJ2-1; TRBD2 matches 9 bases. V was pared by 1 base and J by 1 base, with 11 bases of the junction left unmatched. Germline assignment: CDR1 SGHNT and CDR2 YENEEA. This CDR3 is built from 19 residues. Here the CDR3 DNA reads TGTGCCAGCAGCTTAGGGGGAACCGTAGCGGGAGCATCCTACAATGAGCAGTTCTTC. Its translation is CASSLGGTVAGASYNEQFF.

This chain connects TRBV5-8 to TRBJ2-5, with 8 positions matching TRBD1. This CDR3 comprises 16 residues. Germline V gene data show CDR1 as SGHTS and CDR2 as YDEGEE. The V and J ends lost 4 bases and 0 bases, in that order; junction bases with no gene match: 8. The DNA of the CDR3 is TGTGCCAGCAGCGGCGGGACAGGAGCGTACCAAGAGACCCAGTACTTC. Encoded protein: CASSGGTGAYQETQYF.